This T cell receptor beta chain came from a study of shared clonotypes between healthy human individuals. Findings and limits, study-wide: Naive subsets, compared against memory subsets, generally had larger estimated richness values. Relative to their counterparts shared across all four donors, non-shared clonotypes exhibited diminished generation probabilities.

The sample holds one count of this clone. Its matching antigen is unknown. This same CDR3 is encoded by further DNA sequences in the sample. The CDR3 consists of 13 residues. V was cut by 1 base and J by 7 bases, with 8 bases left in between. Germline CDR1 is SGHTA and CDR2 is FQGTGA. The split of CD4+ cells yielded CD45RA+ naive and CD45RA-negative memory subsets. Study processing details: Owing to the provision of junction-only sequences devoid of quality scores by immunoSEQ, filtering differed. The protocol was immunoSEQ multiplex PCR, while the TCRdb copy is restricted to in-frame clones and leaves out a portion. V and J calls and clone size are copied from that table; D and trimming were computed from the DNA. The data hold approximately 2.1 million clones, with 93% observed a single time.

Material for sequencing was naive CD4+ T cells from PBMCs. As for subset: CD45RA+ positively selected. The rearrangement joins TRBV7-3 to TRBJ2-1; a weak D match, TRBD2 (6 bases). This TCR came from a young man in good health. Some clones in this sample may be carry-over from other donors' samples. The CDR3 bases are TGTGCCAGCAGCTTAATTCGGGGGAATGAGCAGTTCTTC. Amino acids: CASSLIRGNEQFF.